This entry describes one T cell receptor beta chain. Its specificity is unknown. Some clones are missing from TCRdb's copy, which holds only in-frame ones; the method was immunoSEQ multiplex PCR. Of 60,000 to 90,000 clones in the sample, roughly 84% were seen once. Unmatched junction bases numbered 3, after V lost 4 bases and J lost 3 bases. This CDR3 is 13 amino acids long. Germline V lookup: CDR1 WSHSY, CDR2 SAAADI. This specimen belongs to a study of OX40 agonist ivuxolimab in advanced cancers. General observations from the study: Partial responders dosed at 0.1-3.0 mg/kg displayed clonal expansion ranking among the lowest.

The sample in question was CD4+ or CD8+ T cells sorted from blood, obtained in a trial of the OX40 agonist ivuxolimab. The chain couples TRBV10-2 to TRBJ2-7, with TRBD1 matching over 7 bases. The source of this sequence is an adult with an advanced solid tumor such as melanoma, head and neck, liver or kidney cancer. The CDR3 is CASSGDSNYEQYF. DNA of the CDR3: TGCGCCAGCAGTGGGGACAGTAACTACGAGCAGTACTTC.